This note documents a single T cell receptor beta chain sequence. Compared with germline, one end of the junction differs, possibly owing to a read error. The sample is drawn from a study of glioma-infiltrating T cells. The CDR3 consists of 15 residues. The germline V gene encodes CDR1 DFQATT and CDR2 SNEGSKA (reference sequence). Amplification of TCR alpha and beta CDR3 regions from RNA used iRepertoire nested multiplex PCR. Using its own MiXCR run on the multiplex PCR reads, TCRdb lists one record per CDR3 protein. The table lists a few hundred thousand distinct CDR3 sequences, about 40% of them singletons, with about 11% in the top ten.

The sample consisted of glioma tissue, nonneoplastic brain tissue, or PBMCs (not recorded which). The source of this sequence is a human donor with low-grade glioma or glioblastoma, undergoing nonglioma brain surgery, or in good health (not recorded which). The chain has TRBV20-1 and TRBJ2-1, with D possibly TRBD1 on 6 matching bases. CDR3 sequence reads: CSASSWDKRGNEQLF. The CDR3 coding sequence is TGCAGTGCTAGTTCTTGGGACAAAAGGGGGAATGAGCAGCTCTTC.